Below, one T cell receptor beta chain is given with its context. This clone has a single count. No antigen is known for it. Per-base qualities were not stored, and no clone one base away is much larger. The data were taken from a study of blood T cell repertoires in COVID-19 (dated by TCRdb to 2020 to 2021). Looking at the study overall: Collaborator samples came from the United States, Italy and Spain and covered acute and convalescent phases of COVID-19. The material from the prospective study consisted of cDNA or gDNA derived from T cells, B-cell-depleted T cells, or PBMCs. Subjects who had been exposed to COVID-19, were actively infected with it, or had recovered from it provided the deeply sampled blood TCRbeta repertoires that made up the dataset. A freely available public database, intended as a resource for researchers studying the immune response to SARS-CoV-2, is where the repertoires were released. The samples were drawn from the first 160 participants of the ongoing ImmuneRACE study and from 1,254 subjects provided by 6 global collaborators. The sample metadata nearly always contained a de-identified subject ID, COVID-19 status, age in years and sex. HLA class I and class II types, where available, came from metadata supplied by the sample provider rather than from assay-based typing. Overall results and qualifications from the work: Clinical and demographic metadata were provided uncurated, with the amount varying by source and participant.

TCRbeta CDR3 regions were amplified from genomic DNA using the immunoSEQ Assay, a bias-controlled multiplex PCR. Turning to the authors' computational methods: Within the assay, amplification of reference gene primers was used to estimate how many nucleated cells each sample contained. To quantify the absolute abundance of each unique TCRbeta CDR3 rearrangement, sequence reads were collapsed and filtered. For each sample, productive Simpson clonality was calculated as the square root of Simpson's diversity index across productive rearrangements. TCRdb holds this immuneACCESS table with in-frame rearrangements only. Some clones are missing; in checked studies, unresolved V genes explain under half, and the rest has no known cause. The V and J calls and clone size come from that table; D and trimming were worked out from the DNA. In this sample the table shows 200,000 to 250,000 clones, less than 85% of which occur a single time. Around 2% of the sample is taken by the ten largest.

CDR1 and CDR2, looked up from the germline V gene (reference sequence), are SGHNT and YYREEE. Ends trimmed: V by 4 bases, J by 3 bases; bases unmatched to a gene: 7. The CDR3, from cysteine to phenylalanine, totals 14 residues. Here the CDR3 DNA is all that survives: 42 bases in frame from base 1. Participants in the prospective study were aged about 18 to 95 years, lived in over 20 United States geographic areas, and enrolled through a virtual design. To assign participants to cohorts, the prospective study relied on clinical history that participants themselves reported in a screening survey and a study questionnaire. For ImmuneRACE Cohort 3, a participant was defined as recovered based on two consecutive negative NP/OP PCR tests, clearance by a healthcare professional, or resolution of symptoms. In the prospective study, whole blood, serum and a nasopharyngeal or oropharyngeal swab were collected from each participant by mobile phlebotomists. Over a roughly 2-month period, participants in the prospective study had the option of providing additional blood draws and questionnaires. Before DNA extraction, prospective study blood samples were shipped either frozen or at room temperature.

The receptor was derived from a man aged 55 to 69 who had recovered from COVID-19. Recombination joined TRBV5-4 with TRBJ2-7; 7 junctional bases match TRBD1. Sequencing was done on a sample of PBMCs or T cells enriched from blood (not recorded which). The sequenced DNA: TGTGCCAGCAGCGCGGACAGGACAAACTACGAGCAGTACTTC. It codes for CASSADRTNYEQYF.